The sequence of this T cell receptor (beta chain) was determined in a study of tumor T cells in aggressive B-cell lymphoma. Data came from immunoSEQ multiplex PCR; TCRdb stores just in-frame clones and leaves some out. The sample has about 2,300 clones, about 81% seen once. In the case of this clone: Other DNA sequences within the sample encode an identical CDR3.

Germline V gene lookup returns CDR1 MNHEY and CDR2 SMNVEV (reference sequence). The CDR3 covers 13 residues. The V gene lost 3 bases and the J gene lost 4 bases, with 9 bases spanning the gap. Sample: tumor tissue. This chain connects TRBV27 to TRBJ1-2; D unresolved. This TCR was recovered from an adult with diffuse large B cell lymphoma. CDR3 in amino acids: CASSFGTGYGYTF. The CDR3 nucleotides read TGTGCCAGCAGTTTCGGAACGGGCTATGGCTACACCTTC.